This T cell receptor beta chain was identified during a study of blood T cell repertoires in COVID-19 (dated by TCRdb to about 2020). Regarding the study in general: Collaborator samples came from the United States, Italy and Spain and covered acute and convalescent phases of COVID-19. The prospective study material was composed of cDNA or gDNA derived from T cells, B-cell-depleted T cells, or PBMCs. Subjects who had been exposed to COVID-19, were actively infected with it, or had recovered from it provided the deeply sampled blood TCRbeta repertoires that made up the dataset. Samples came from the ongoing ImmuneRACE study (first 160 participants) plus 1,254 subjects from 6 global collaborators. The repertoires were released in a freely available public database intended as a resource for research on the immune response to SARS-CoV-2. Where HLA class I and class II types were available, the types were taken from metadata supplied by the sample provider, not from assay-based typing. The sample metadata nearly always contained a de-identified subject ID, COVID-19 status, age in years and sex. Study-level results and caveats: The amount of clinical and demographic metadata varied by source and participant and was provided uncurated.

TCRbeta CDR3 regions were amplified from genomic DNA by means of the immunoSEQ Assay, a bias-controlled multiplex PCR. Concerning the study's data processing: Within the assay, amplification of reference gene primers was used to estimate how many nucleated cells each sample contained. Sequence reads were collapsed and filtered to measure the absolute abundance of every unique TCRbeta CDR3 rearrangement. For each sample, productive Simpson clonality was calculated as the square root of Simpson's diversity index over productive rearrangements. What TCRdb holds here is the immuneACCESS table cut down to in-frame rearrangements. Part of the clones is not present; checked against another copy, under half of the missing clones reflect an unresolved V gene, and the others are unexplained. That table furnishes V, J and clone size, whereas the DNA furnished D and trimming. This sample comprises more than 65,000 clones, 90% to 95% of them detected only once. The ten top clones hold around 9.1% of the sample.

Whole blood was collected in K2EDTA tubes by collaborating institutions according to the institutions' own protocols. For TCRbeta analysis, collaborator samples were shipped as frozen whole blood, as isolated PBMCs, or as DNA extracted from either sample type. Turning to this clone: It lacks a known antigen. No much larger clone is present one base from it, and per-base qualities are unavailable.

Including the terminal cysteine and phenylalanine, the CDR3 comprises 16 residues. CDR3 DNA is the only sequence kept; it has 48 bases, read in frame from the first base. V has 2 bases trimmed and J has 3 bases trimmed; junction bases matching no gene number 7. The germline V gene specifies MNHEY as CDR1 and SVGEGT as CDR2. The receptor was derived from a human donor in a cohort sampled during active COVID-19. This receptor chain uses TRBV6-2 or TRBV6-3 and TRBJ2-7; 10 central bases correspond to TRBD1. Sequenced input: peripheral blood. The nucleotide sequence is TGTGCCAGCAGTTACGAGAGGGGACAGGGGAGCTACGAGCAGTACTTC. Its product reads: CASSYERGQGSYEQYF.